This T cell receptor beta chain is drawn from a study of regulatory T cells in long-lasting Graves disease. The CDR3 has 14 residues. Trimming shortened V by 8 bases and J by 2 bases, and 13 bases separated the two germline ends. Germline values: CDR1 MNHEY, CDR2 SMNVEV (reference sequence). Investigators prepared the TCR beta libraries by applying iRepertoire HTBI primers and Arm-PCR of CDR3 regions. TCRdb re-derived calls from the multiplex PCR reads in MiXCR, one entry per CDR3 protein. The sample has hundreds of thousands of distinct CDR3 sequences; roughly 12% are singletons. This sample's time point: newly diagnosed GD, antithyroid drugs for less than 3 months. PBMC RNA served as the TCR library source. These data also featured in a second study, about T cells in Graves' hyperthyroidism and ophthalmopathy. This second report adds: The model predicted ophthalmopathy a median around 6 months before onset.

Sequenced here: peripheral blood mononuclear cells (PBMCs), sampled at new diagnosis, from a patient treated with antithyroid drugs. The rearrangement uses TRBV27 and TRBJ1-5; D call uncertain. The TCR was taken from a man aged 25-45 years with Graves disease. CDR3 nucleotide sequence: TGTGCCAGCCGTCCTTTAGGTCGCAATCAGCCCCAGCATTTT. This gives the protein CASRPLGRNQPQHF.